The present TCR beta chain was sequenced within a study of T cells expressing NK-cell markers. Across the whole study: All TCR beta repertoires analysed originated from sorted CD3+CD56+NKG2C+, CD3+CD56+NKG2C- and CD3+CD56-NKG2C+ T cells.

TCRdb reanalyzed the 5' RACE reads and collapses them to one entry per CDR3 protein, without DNA. Its listing shows roughly 430,000 distinct CDR3 sequences. The CDR3 is made up of 14 amino acids. The germline V gene encodes CDR1 DFQATT and CDR2 SNEGSKA (reference sequence). This clonotype originated in a woman aged 18 to 75 in good health. The specimen was blood T cells: a sorted CD56 or NKG2C T cell subset, CD4+ or CD8+ T cells, or bulk PBMC T cells (not recorded which). The rearrangement uses TRBV20-1 and TRBJ1-1. CDR3 loop: CSAEPDTANTEAFF.